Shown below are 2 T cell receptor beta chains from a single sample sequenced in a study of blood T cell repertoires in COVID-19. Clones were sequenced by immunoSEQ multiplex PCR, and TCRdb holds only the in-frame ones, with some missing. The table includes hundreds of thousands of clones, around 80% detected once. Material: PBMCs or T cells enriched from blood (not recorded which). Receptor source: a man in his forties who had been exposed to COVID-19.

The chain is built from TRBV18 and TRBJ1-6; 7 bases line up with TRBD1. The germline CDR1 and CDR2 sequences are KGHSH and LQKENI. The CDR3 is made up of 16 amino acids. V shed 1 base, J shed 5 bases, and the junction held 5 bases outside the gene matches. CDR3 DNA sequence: TGTGCCAGCTCACCACGGGGGCAGGGGGATAATTCACCCCTCCACTTT. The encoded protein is CASSPRGQGDNSPLHF.

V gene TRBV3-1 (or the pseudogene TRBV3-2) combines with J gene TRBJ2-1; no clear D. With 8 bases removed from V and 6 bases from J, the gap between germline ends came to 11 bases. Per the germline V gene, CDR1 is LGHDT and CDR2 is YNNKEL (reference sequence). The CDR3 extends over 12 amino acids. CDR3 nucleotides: TGTGCCAGCGGCTCCCTGCCCAATGAGCAGTTCTTC. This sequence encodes CASGSLPNEQFF.